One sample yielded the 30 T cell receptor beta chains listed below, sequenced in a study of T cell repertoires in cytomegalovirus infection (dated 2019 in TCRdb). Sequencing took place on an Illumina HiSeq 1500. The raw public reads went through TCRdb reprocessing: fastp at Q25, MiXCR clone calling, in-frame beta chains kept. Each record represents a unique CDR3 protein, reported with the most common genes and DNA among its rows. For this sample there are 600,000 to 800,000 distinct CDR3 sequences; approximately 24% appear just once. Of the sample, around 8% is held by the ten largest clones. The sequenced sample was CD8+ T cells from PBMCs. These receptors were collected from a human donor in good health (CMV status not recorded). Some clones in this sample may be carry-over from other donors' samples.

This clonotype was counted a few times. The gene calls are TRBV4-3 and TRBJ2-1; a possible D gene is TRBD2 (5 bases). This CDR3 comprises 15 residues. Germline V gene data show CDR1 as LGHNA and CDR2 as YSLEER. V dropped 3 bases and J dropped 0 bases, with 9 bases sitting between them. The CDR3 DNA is TGCGCCAGCAGCCACGTACTAGACTCCTACAATGAGCAGTTCTTC. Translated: CASSHVLDSYNEQFF.

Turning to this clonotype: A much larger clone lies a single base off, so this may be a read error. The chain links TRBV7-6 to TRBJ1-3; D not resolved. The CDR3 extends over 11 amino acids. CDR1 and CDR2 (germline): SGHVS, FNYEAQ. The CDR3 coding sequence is TGTGCCAGCAGCCTCCCGACCGGCCCCGATTTT. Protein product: CASSLPTGPDF.

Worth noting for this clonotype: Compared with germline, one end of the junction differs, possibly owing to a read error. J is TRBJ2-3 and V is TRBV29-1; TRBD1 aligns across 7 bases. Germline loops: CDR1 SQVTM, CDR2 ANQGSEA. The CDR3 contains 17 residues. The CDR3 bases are TGCAGTGTTGAGGGGACAGAGCAGGATCTCAATACAGATACGCAGTATTTT. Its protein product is CSVEGTEQDLNTDTQYF.

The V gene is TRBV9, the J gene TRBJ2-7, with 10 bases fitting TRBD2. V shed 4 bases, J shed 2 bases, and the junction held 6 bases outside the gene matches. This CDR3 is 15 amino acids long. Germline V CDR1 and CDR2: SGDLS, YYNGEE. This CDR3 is CASSLGLAAPYEQYF. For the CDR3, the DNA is TGTGCCAGCAGCCTCGGACTAGCGGCCCCCTACGAGCAGTACTTC.

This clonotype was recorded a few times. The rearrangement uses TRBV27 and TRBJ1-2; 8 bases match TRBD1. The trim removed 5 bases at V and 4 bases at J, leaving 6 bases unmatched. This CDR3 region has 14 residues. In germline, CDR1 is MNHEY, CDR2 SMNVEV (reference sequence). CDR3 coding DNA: TGTGCCAGCAGTGACAGACAGGGGTCCTATGGCTACACCTTC. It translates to CASSDRQGSYGYTF.

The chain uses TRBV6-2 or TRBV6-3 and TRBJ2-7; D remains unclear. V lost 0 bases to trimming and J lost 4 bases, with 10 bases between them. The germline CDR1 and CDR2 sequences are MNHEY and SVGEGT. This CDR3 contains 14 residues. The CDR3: CASSYSRRGYEQYV. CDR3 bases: TGTGCCAGCAGTTACTCACGGAGAGGTTACGAGCAGTACGTC.

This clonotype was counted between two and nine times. The CDR3 bases are TGTGCCAGCAGTTTGAATGCAGGGGCGATACCAACTAACTATGGCTACACCTTC. It specifies CASSLNAGAIPTNYGYTF. The chain joins TRBV28 to TRBJ1-2; D is perhaps TRBD1 (6 bases). Germline V gives CDR1 MDHEN, CDR2 SYDVKM. Trimming pared 3 bases from V and 0 bases from J, leaving 20 bases between. The CDR3 has 18 residues.

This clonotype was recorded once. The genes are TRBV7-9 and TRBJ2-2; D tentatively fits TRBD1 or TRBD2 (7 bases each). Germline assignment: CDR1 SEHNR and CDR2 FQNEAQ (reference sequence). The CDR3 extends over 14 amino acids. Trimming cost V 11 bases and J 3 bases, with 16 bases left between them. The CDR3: CASRGGRDTGELFF. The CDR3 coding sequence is TGTGCCTCCAGGGGGGGCAGGGACACCGGGGAGCTGTTTTTT.

The CDR3 DNA is TGTGCCAGCAGCTTGGCCCTTCATGTGTACAATGAGCAGTTCTTC. Translating it yields CASSLALHVYNEQFF. The chain has TRBV11-1 and TRBJ2-1; no clear D. Trimming cost V 3 bases and J 4 bases, with 13 bases left between them. Germline values: CDR1 SGHAT, CDR2 FQDESV (reference sequence). The CDR3 loop spans 15 amino acids.

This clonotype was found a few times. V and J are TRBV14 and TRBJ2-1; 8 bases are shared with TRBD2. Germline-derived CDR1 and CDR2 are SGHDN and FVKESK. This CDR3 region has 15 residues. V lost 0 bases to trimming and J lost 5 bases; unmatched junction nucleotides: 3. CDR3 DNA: TGTGCCAGCAGCCAAGACAGCGGGGGAGACAATGAGCAGTTCTTC. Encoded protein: CASSQDSGGDNEQFF. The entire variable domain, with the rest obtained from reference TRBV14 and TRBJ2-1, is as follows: EAGVTQFPSHSVIEKGQTVTLRCDPISGHDNLYWYRRVMGKEIKFLLHFVKESKQDESGMPNNRFLAERTGGTYSTLKVQPAELEDSGVYFCASSQDSGGDNEQFFGPGTRLTVL.

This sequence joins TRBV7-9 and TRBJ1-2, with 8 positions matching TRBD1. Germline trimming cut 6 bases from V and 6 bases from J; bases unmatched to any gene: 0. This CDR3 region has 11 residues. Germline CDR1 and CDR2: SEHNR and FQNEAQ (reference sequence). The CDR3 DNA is TGTGCCAGCAGACAGGGGGATGGCTACACCTTC. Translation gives CASRQGDGYTF.

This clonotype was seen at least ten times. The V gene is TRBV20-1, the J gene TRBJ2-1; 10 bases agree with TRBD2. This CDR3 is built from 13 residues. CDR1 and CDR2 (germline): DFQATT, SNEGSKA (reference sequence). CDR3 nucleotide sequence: TGCAGCGGTACTAGCGGGGATAACAATGAGCAGTTCTTC. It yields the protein CSGTSGDNNEQFF.

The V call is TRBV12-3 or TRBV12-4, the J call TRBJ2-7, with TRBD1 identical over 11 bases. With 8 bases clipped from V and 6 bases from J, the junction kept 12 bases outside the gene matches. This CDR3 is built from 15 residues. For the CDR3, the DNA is TGTGCCAGCGTATTGTTGGGACAGGGGGTCGGCGAGCAGTACTTC. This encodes CASVLLGQGVGEQYF.

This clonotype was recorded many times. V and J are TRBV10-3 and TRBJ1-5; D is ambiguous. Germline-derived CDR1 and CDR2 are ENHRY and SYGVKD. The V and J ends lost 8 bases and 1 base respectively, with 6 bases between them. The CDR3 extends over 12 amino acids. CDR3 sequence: CAIVQSNQPQHF. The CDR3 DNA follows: TGTGCCATCGTGCAGAGCAATCAGCCCCAGCATTTT.

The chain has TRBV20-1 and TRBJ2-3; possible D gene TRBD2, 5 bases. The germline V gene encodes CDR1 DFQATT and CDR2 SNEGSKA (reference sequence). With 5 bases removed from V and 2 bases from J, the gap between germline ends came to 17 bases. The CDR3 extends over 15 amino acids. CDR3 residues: CSAPRTLDVTDTQYF. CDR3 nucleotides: TGCAGTGCTCCCCGGACTCTAGACGTCACAGATACGCAGTATTTT.

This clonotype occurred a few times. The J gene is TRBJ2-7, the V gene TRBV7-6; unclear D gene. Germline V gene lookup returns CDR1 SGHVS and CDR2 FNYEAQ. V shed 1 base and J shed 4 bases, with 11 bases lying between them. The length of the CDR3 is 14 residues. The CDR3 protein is CASSLGVAGYEQYF. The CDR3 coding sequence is TGTGCCAGCAGCTTAGGGGTCGCCGGATACGAGCAGTACTTC.

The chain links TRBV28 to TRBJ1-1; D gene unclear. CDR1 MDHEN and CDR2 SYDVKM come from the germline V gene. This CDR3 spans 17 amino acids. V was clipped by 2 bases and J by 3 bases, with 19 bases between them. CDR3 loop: CASSLPGEVGRDTEAFF. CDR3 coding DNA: TGTGCCAGCAGTTTACCCGGGGAGGTAGGGAGGGACACTGAAGCTTTCTTT.

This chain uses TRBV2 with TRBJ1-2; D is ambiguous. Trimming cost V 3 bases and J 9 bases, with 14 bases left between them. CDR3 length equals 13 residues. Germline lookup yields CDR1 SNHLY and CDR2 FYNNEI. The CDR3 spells CASSDIPSWSYTF. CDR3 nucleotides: TGTGCCAGCAGTGACATACCGTCATGGAGCTACACCTTC. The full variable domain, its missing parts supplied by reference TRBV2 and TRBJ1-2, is EPEVTQTPSHQVTQMGQEVILRCVPISNHLYFYWYRQILGQKVEFLVSFYNNEISEKSEIFDDQFSVERPDGSNFTLKIRSTKLEDSAMYFCASSDIPSWSYTFGSGTRLTVV.

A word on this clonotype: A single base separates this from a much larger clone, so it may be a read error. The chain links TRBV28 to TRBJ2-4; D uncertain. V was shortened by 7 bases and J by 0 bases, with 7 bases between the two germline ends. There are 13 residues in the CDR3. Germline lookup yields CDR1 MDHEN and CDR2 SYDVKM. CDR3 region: CASKTAAKNIQYF. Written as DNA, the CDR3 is TGTGCCAGCAAGACGGCAGCCAAAAACATTCAGTACTTC.

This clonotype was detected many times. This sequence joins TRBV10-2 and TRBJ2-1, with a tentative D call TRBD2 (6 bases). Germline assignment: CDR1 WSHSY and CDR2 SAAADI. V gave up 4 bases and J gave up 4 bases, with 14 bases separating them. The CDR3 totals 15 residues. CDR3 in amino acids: CASSVGSSGYNEQFF. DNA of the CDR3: TGCGCCAGCAGTGTCGGGAGCTCGGGGTACAATGAGCAGTTCTTC.

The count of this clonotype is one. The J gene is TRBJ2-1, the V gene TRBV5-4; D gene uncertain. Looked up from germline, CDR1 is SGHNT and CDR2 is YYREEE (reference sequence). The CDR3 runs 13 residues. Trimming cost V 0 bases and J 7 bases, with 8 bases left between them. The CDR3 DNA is TGTGCCAGCAGCTTGGGGAAGGTAAATGAGCAGTTCTTC. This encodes CASSLGKVNEQFF.

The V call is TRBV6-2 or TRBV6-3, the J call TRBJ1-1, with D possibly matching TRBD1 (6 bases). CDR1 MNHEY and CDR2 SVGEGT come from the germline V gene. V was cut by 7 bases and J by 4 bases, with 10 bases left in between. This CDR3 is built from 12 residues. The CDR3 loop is CASITGSTEAFF. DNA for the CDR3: TGTGCCAGCATTACAGGGAGCACTGAAGCTTTCTTT.

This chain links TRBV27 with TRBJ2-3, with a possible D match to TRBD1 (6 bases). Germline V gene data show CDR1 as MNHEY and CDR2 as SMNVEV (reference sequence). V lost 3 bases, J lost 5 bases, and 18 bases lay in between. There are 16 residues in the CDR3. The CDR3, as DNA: TGTGCCAGCAGTTTTTCGACAGGATGGGTCGTAGATACGCAGTATTTT. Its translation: CASSFSTGWVVDTQYF.

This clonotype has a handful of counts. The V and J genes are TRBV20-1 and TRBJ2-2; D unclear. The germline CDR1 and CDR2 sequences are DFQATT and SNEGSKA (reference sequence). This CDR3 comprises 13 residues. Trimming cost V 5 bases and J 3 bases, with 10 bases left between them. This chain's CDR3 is CSAWTLDTGELFF. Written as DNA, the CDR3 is TGCAGTGCTTGGACCCTGGACACCGGGGAGCTGTTTTTT.

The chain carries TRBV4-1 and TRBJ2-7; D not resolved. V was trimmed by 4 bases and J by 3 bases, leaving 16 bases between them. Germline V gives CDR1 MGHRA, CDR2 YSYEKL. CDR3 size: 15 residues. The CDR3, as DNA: TGCGCCAGCAGCCCCCGCGGACCGGCCAACTACGAGCAGTACTTC. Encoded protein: CASSPRGPANYEQYF.

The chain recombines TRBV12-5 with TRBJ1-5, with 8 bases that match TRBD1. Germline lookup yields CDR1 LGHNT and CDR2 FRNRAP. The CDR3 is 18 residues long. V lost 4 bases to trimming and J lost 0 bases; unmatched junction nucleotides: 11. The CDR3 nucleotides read TGTGCTAGTGGTTGGGAGACAGGGGCAAAAAATAGCAATCAGCCCCAGCATTTT. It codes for CASGWETGAKNSNQPQHF.

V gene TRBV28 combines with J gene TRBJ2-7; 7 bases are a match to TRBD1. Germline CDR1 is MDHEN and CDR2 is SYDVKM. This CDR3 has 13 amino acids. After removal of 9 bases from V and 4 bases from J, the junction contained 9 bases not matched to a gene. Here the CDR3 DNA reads TGTGCCAGTAAAAGACAGGGCCGATACGAGCAGTACGTC. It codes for CASKRQGRYEQYV.

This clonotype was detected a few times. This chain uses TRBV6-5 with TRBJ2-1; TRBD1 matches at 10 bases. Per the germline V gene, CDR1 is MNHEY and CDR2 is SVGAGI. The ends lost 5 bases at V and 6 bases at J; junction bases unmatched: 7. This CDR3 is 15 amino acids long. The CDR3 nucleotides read TGTGCCAGCAGTCGACAGGGGGCCTATGGCAATGAGCAGTTCTTC. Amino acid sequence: CASSRQGAYGNEQFF.

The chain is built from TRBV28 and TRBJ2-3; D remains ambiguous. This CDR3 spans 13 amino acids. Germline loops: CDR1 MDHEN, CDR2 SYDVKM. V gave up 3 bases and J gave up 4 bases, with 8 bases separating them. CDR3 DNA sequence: TGTGCCAGCAGTTTCCGACCCTCAGATACGCAGTATTTT. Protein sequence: CASSFRPSDTQYF. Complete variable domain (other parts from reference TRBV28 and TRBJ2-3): DVKVTQSSRYLVKRTGEKVFLECVQDMDHENMFWYRQDPGLGLRLIYFSYDVKMKEKGDIPEGYSVSREKKERFSLILESASTNQTSMYLCASSFRPSDTQYFGPGTRLTVL.

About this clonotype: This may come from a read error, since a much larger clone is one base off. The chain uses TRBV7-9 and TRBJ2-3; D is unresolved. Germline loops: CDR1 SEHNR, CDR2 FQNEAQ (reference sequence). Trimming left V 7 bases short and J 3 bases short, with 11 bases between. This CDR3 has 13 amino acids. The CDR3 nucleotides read TGTGCCAGCACCTTCCTGGGGACAGATACGCAGTATTTT. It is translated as CASTFLGTDTQYF.